Each of the 6 T cell receptor beta chains below was sequenced from the same sample in a study of blood T cell repertoires in COVID-19 (dated by TCRdb to the early 2020s). Receptors were amplified or captured by the immunoSEQ multiplex PCR assay. The immuneACCESS repertoire file appears here via TCRdb, limited to in-frame rearrangements. These files lack a portion of the clones; in checked studies, under half of the deficit traces to unresolved V genes, and the cause of the others is not known. Within this sample are 180,000 or so clones, with 80% to 90% of them counted one time only. The ten largest clones take up roughly 9.8% of the sample. Sequencing was performed on peripheral blood. These receptors were obtained from a human donor with active or convalescent COVID-19. The donor label of this sample is uncertain.

The chain carries TRBV20-1 and TRBJ2-7; 11 nucleotides match TRBD2. The CDR3 totals 13 residues. The germline gives CDR1 DFQATT, CDR2 SNEGSKA (reference sequence). J gave up 9 bases and V 3 bases, and 7 bases lay outside the gene matches. The CDR3 nucleotides read TGCAGTGCTAGTACCGGGACTAGCGGTGGGCAGTACTTC. Residues: CSASTGTSGGQYF.

This sequence joins TRBV3-1 (or the pseudogene TRBV3-2) and TRBJ2-7; D is perhaps TRBD1 (5 bases). Per the germline V gene, CDR1 is LGHDT and CDR2 is YNNKEL (reference sequence). This CDR3 region has 15 residues. Trimming left V 0 bases short and J 3 bases short, with 12 bases between. The CDR3, as DNA: TGTGCCAGCAGCCAAGACCCGGACAAGGACTACGAGCAGTACTTC. Residues: CASSQDPDKDYEQYF.

V and J are TRBV27 and TRBJ2-7, with D perhaps TRBD2 (7 bases). The CDR3 totals 16 residues. The germline V gene has CDR1 MNHEY and CDR2 SMNVEV (reference sequence). The V end was cut by 3 bases, the J end by 6 bases, with 21 bases between. The CDR3 DNA reads TGTGCCAGCAGTTTCGGGCGAGGGGGGGGCCTGTCCGAGCAGTACTTC. The encoded protein is CASSFGRGGGLSEQYF.

This clone was detected only a few times. The chain has TRBV11-3 and TRBJ2-7, with TRBD1 matching over 11 bases. The junction had 6 bases not matched to a gene; V was cut back by 0 bases and J by 2 bases. Germline CDR1 and CDR2: SGHNT and YENEEA. This CDR3 is built from 17 residues. CDR3 DNA sequence: TGTGCCAGCAGCTTAGAGCGTCTGGGACAGGGGGCCTACGAGCAGTACTTC. Amino acid sequence: CASSLERLGQGAYEQYF. Full variable domain (remainder filled in from reference TRBV11-3 and TRBJ2-7): EAGVVQSPRYKIIEKKQPVAFWCNPISGHNTLYWYLQNLGQGPELLIRYENEEAVDDSQLPKDRFSAERLKGVDSTLKIQPAELGDSAVYLCASSLERLGQGAYEQYFGPGTRLTVT.

The chain uses TRBV7-3 and TRBJ2-1; 12 nucleotides align to TRBD2. Trimming removed 4 bases from V and 7 bases from J; junction bases left unmatched: 11. Germline CDR1 and CDR2: SGHTA and FQGTGA. The CDR3 is made up of 17 amino acids. For the CDR3, the DNA is TGTGCCAGCAGCTGGGGACTAGCGGGTCCCCTCGGGAATGAGCAGTTCTTC. This translates into CASSWGLAGPLGNEQFF.

The chain recombines TRBV3-1 (or the pseudogene TRBV3-2) with TRBJ2-2; 10 nucleotides agree with TRBD1. The V gene end was trimmed by 4 bases and the J gene end by 4 bases; junction bases not matched to a gene: 6. Germline lookup yields CDR1 LGHDT and CDR2 YNNKEL (reference sequence). This CDR3 spans 16 amino acids. As DNA, the CDR3 is TGTGCCAGCAGCCCTCCGGGACAGGGGTCCACCGGGGAGCTGTTTTTT. Translating it yields CASSPPGQGSTGELFF.